This T cell receptor beta chain was captured by sequencing in a study of blood T cell repertoires in COVID-19. Background on the study: The analysed material was cDNA or gDNA that came from T cells, B-cell-depleted T cells, or PBMCs.

The length of the CDR3 is 12 residues. CDR1 and CDR2 (germline): LGHNT, FRNRAP. V shed 1 base and J shed 7 bases, with 4 bases lying between them. Sequenced by immunoSEQ multiplex PCR; TCRdb stores in-frame clones only, minus some. The sample includes approximately 150,000 clones, roughly 87% of them seen just once. No more than 2 weeks before study entry, exposed participants had met a case of COVID-19. J is TRBJ1-4 and V is TRBV12-5; D gene uncertain. This TCR was sampled from a middle-aged woman who had been exposed to COVID-19. The sequenced material came from PBMCs or T cells enriched from blood (not recorded which). DNA of the CDR3: TGTGCTAGTGGTTTGGGGCCTGAAAAACTGTTTTTT. Translated: CASGLGPEKLFF.